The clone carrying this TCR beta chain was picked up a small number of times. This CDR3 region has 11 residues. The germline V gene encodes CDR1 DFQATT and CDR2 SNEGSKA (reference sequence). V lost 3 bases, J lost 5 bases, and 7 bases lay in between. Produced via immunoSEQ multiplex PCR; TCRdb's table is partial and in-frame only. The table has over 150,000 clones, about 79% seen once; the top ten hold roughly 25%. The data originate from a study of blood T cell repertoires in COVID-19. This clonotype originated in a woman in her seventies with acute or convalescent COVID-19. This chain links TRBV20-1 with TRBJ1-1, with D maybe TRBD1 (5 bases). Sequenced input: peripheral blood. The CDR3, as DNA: TGCAGTGCTAGTCGGGGGACTGAAGCTTTCTTT. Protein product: CSASRGTEAFF.